These 26 T cell receptor beta chains came from one sample sequenced in a study of low-dose radiotherapy and immunotherapy resistance in tumors. TCRs were amplified for roughly 20 PCR cycles with a constant-region primer and V-primer adapter. TCRdb ran MiXCR on the reads and lists one entry per CDR3 protein. The sample has some 45,000 distinct CDR3 sequences; 12% are singletons. Sample time point: before trial treatment. Sequencing was performed on PBMCs, taken before treatment. Source of these receptors: a female donor with ovarian cancer.

There are many counts of this clonotype. This sequence joins TRBV10-2 and TRBJ2-5; D is undetermined. In germline, CDR1 is WSHSY, CDR2 SAAADI. The germline V and J ends were trimmed by 2 bases and 2 bases, with 9 bases remaining between them. The length of the CDR3 is 14 residues. The CDR3 DNA reads as TGCGCCAGCAGTGAGGGCCCACTTCAAGAGACCCAGTACTTC. Protein product: CASSEGPLQETQYF.

A remark on this clonotype: Lacking the conserved final phenylalanine or tryptophan, this CDR3 likely reflects a read error. The V call is TRBV10-3, the J call TRBJ1-2; 7 bases are shared with TRBD1. Germline CDR1 reads ENHRY; CDR2 reads SYGVKD. The junction had 8 bases not matched to a gene; V was cut back by 6 bases and J by 10 bases. The CDR3 runs to 12 residues. The CDR3 sequence: CAIRRTGPFYTL. The CDR3 DNA sequence: TGTGCCATCAGGAGGACAGGACCTTTCTACACCCTC.

This clonotype was seen ten or more times. The rearrangement links TRBV14 to TRBJ2-3; D perhaps matches TRBD2 (5 bases). The germline V gene encodes CDR1 SGHDN and CDR2 FVKESK. Trimming removed 6 bases from V and 2 bases from J, with 15 bases in between. The CDR3 runs to 15 residues. The CDR3 nucleotides read TGTGCCAGCAGTCTAATTGGACGGGACACAGATACGCAGTATTTT. Residues: CASSLIGRDTDTQYF.

In this sample, this clonotype turned up many times. A junction boundary mismatches the germline segment, possibly from a read error. This sequence joins TRBV28 and TRBJ1-2; the D gene is possibly TRBD1 (5 bases). The length of the CDR3 is 11 residues. Germline V gives CDR1 MDHEN, CDR2 SYDVKM. The CDR3 DNA follows: TGTGCCAGCATCCAATCGGGGCAGGCCTTCTTC. Translated: CASIQSGQAFF.

About this clonotype: With a far larger clone one base away, a read error is the likely cause. The gene calls are TRBV7-6 and TRBJ2-5; D is ambiguous. The CDR3 extends over 13 amino acids. V gave up 7 bases and J gave up 11 bases, with 20 bases separating them. Germline assignment: CDR1 SGHVS and CDR2 FNYEAQ. In DNA form, the CDR3 reads TGTGCCAGCAAAGGGTACTCCTACAATGAGCAGTACTTC. It codes for CASKGYSYNEQYF.

This clonotype appeared many times. The chain links TRBV15 to TRBJ2-5, with 7 bases aligning to TRBD2. Unmatched junction bases numbered 8, after V lost 5 bases and J lost 2 bases. The length of the CDR3 is 15 residues. Germline assignment: CDR1 LNHNV and CDR2 YYDKDF (reference sequence). The chain's CDR3 is CATSGILATQETQYF. As DNA, the CDR3 is TGTGCCACCAGCGGCATACTAGCGACTCAAGAGACCCAGTACTTC.

The sample holds many counts of this clonotype. The rearrangement uses TRBV5-4 and TRBJ1-5, with D possibly TRBD1 on 6 matching bases. CDR1 is SGHNT and CDR2 is YYREEE in the germline V gene (reference sequence). This CDR3 region has 14 residues. V was shortened by 0 bases and J by 7 bases, with 11 bases between the two germline ends. CDR3 sequence: CASSLDRVGQPQHF. DNA for the CDR3: TGTGCCAGCAGCTTGGACAGGGTGGGACAGCCCCAGCATTTT. Looking up the rest from reference TRBV5-4 and TRBJ1-5 gives the full variable domain: ETGVTQSPTHLIKTRGQQVTLRCSSQSGHNTVSWYQQALGQGPQFIFQYYREEENGRGNFPPRFSGLQFPNYSSELNVNALELDDSALYLCASSLDRVGQPQHFGDGTRLSIL.

Ten or more counts support this clonotype. This sequence joins TRBV29-1 and TRBJ2-5, with D perhaps matching TRBD1 (5 bases). The CDR3 consists of 12 residues. The germline V gene encodes CDR1 SQVTM and CDR2 ANQGSEA. The germline V and J ends were trimmed by 4 bases and 0 bases, with 6 bases remaining between them. The CDR3 DNA follows: TGCAGCGTTGGACAGTACCAAGAGACCCAGTACTTC. It encodes CSVGQYQETQYF.

Concerning this clonotype: With only one base between it and a far larger clone, this is likely a read error. V gene TRBV26 combines with J gene TRBJ1-2; the table's TRBD1 call for D was not verified on the DNA. TRBV26 is listed as a pseudogene. The length of the CDR3 is 12 residues. This CDR3 reads CAISGTARGYTF. DNA of the CDR3: TGTGCCATCAGCGGGACAGCACGGGGCTACACCTTC.

This chain uses TRBV29-1 with TRBJ2-5, with a possible D match to TRBD1 (5 bases). Germline assignment: CDR1 SQVTM and CDR2 ANQGSEA. CDR3 size: 12 residues. Trimming removed 3 bases at V and 3 bases at J, with 8 bases between. Written as DNA, the CDR3 is TGCAGCGTTGATGAAGGGGAAGAGACCCAGTACTTC. It translates to CSVDEGEETQYF. The whole variable domain, remainder taken from reference TRBV29-1 and TRBJ2-5, is SAVISQKPSRDICQRGTSLTIQCQVDSQVTMMFWYRQQPGQSLTLIATANQGSEATYESGFVIDKFPISRPNLTFSTLTVSNMSPEDSSIYLCSVDEGEETQYFGPGTRLLVL.

This clonotype came up many times. The DNA for the CDR3 is TGTGCCAGCAGCTTAAAGGCGGAAAAAGAGACCCAGTACTTC. Residues: CASSLKAEKETQYF. V and J are TRBV9 and TRBJ2-5; D uncertain. Germline CDR1 is SGDLS and CDR2 is YYNGEE. The CDR3 covers 14 residues. Trimming took off 4 bases at V and 3 bases at J, with 13 bases between the two ends. The full variable domain, its missing parts supplied by reference TRBV9 and TRBJ2-5, is DSGVTQTPKHLITATGQRVTLRCSPRSGDLSVYWYQQSLDQGLQFLIQYYNGEERAKGNILERFSAQQFPDLHSELNLSSLELGDSALYFCASSLKAEKETQYFGPGTRLLVL.

The chain recombines TRBV11-1 with TRBJ1-1; possible D gene TRBD1, 5 bases. Looked up from germline, CDR1 is SGHAT and CDR2 is FQDESV (reference sequence). V shed 0 bases and J shed 4 bases, with 15 bases lying between them. This CDR3 region has 16 residues. For the CDR3, the DNA is TGTGCCAGCAGCTTAGCGGAAACAGGAGTGGGCACTGAAGCTTTCTTT. Translation gives CASSLAETGVGTEAFF.

V and J are TRBV12-3 or TRBV12-4 and TRBJ2-1; TRBD2 matches at 8 bases. V dropped 3 bases and J dropped 3; count of bases not matched to a gene: 4. CDR3 length: 15 residues. Here the CDR3 DNA reads TGTGCCAGCAGTTTGGCGCGGGGGGACTACAATGAGCAGTTCTTC. It encodes CASSLARGDYNEQFF.

In this sample, this clonotype turned up many times. V usage is TRBV24-1 and J usage is TRBJ1-5; 8 nucleotides match TRBD1. V lost 9 bases to trimming and J lost 4 bases; unmatched junction nucleotides: 4. Germline V lookup: CDR1 KGHDR, CDR2 SFDVKD. This CDR3 is built from 13 residues. The CDR3 bases are TGTGCCACCGGGACAGGACCAAATCAGCCCCAGCATTTT. Residues: CATGTGPNQPQHF.

This clonotype was detected many times. This chain links TRBV18 with TRBJ1-1; D unclear. CDR3 size: 12 residues. CDR1 and CDR2 (germline): KGHSH, LQKENI. Between the trimmed V and J ends, which lost 6 bases and 1 base, there was a span of 6 bases. CDR3 loop: CASSWQNTEAFF. The DNA of the CDR3 is TGTGCCAGCTCCTGGCAGAACACTGAAGCTTTCTTT.

This clonotype has a count of ten or more. V gene TRBV5-1 combines with J gene TRBJ1-6, with D possibly matching TRBD1 (6 bases). The germline CDR1 and CDR2 sequences are SGHRS and YFSETQ. The V and J ends lost 3 bases and 7 bases respectively, with 8 bases between them. The CDR3 is made up of 13 amino acids. In DNA, the CDR3 is TGCGCCAGCAGCTACAGGGAAAATTCACCCCTCCACTTT. This sequence encodes CASSYRENSPLHF.

This clonotype was recorded many times. The V call is TRBV28, the J call TRBJ2-4; possibly TRBD1 for D (5 bases). V was shortened by 3 bases and J by 5 bases, with 8 bases between the two germline ends. The CDR3 length is 13 residues. Germline CDR1 MDHEN, CDR2 SYDVKM. Written as DNA, the CDR3 is TGTGCCAGCAGTTTGCAGGGCGAAAACATTCAGTACTTC. It translates to CASSLQGENIQYF.

This chain links TRBV7-3 with TRBJ2-2; D gene ambiguous. CDR1 SGHTA and CDR2 FQGTGA come from the germline V gene. V lost 1 base to trimming and J lost 6 bases, with 3 bases between them. The CDR3 spans 12 residues. The CDR3, as DNA: TGTGCCAGCAGCTTAAGTGCCGGGGAGCTGTTTTTT. Its translation is CASSLSAGELFF.

In its sample, this clonotype was seen many times. The CDR3 here is CASSFPRELNTEAFF. The CDR3 DNA sequence: TGTGCCAGCAGCTTCCCGAGGGAACTGAACACTGAAGCTTTCTTT. This chain joins TRBV7-8 and TRBJ1-1, with unresolved D. The V end lost 3 bases, the J end lost 0 bases, and 11 bases lay between the germline ends. Germline values: CDR1 SGHVS, CDR2 FQNEAQ. The CDR3 totals 15 residues.

The chain recombines TRBV7-8 with TRBJ2-7; 13 bases match TRBD2. Trimming removed 5 bases from V and 2 bases from J; junction bases left unmatched: 3. This CDR3 has 15 residues. CDR1 SGHVS and CDR2 FQNEAQ come from the germline V gene. DNA for the CDR3: TGTGCCAGCAGCATTGGACTAGCGGGGGCCTACGAGCAGTACTTC. Its protein is CASSIGLAGAYEQYF.

This clonotype was counted many times. This chain joins TRBV5-1 and TRBJ1-4; D uncertain. CDR1 is SGHRS, CDR2 YFSETQ, per germline. The CDR3 is 14 amino acids. The germline V and J ends were trimmed by 3 bases and 8 bases, with 14 bases remaining between them. In DNA form, the CDR3 reads TGCGCCAGCAGCTGGGTCCCAACGGGGGAAAAACTGTTTTTT. Translated, it gives CASSWVPTGEKLFF.

This clonotype has ten or more counts. The chain combines TRBV12-3 or TRBV12-4 with TRBJ1-1; D is ambiguous. V was pared by 6 bases and J by 2 bases, with 13 bases between. This CDR3 contains 14 residues. The CDR3 region is CASSGGILNTEAFF. In nucleotides, the CDR3 is TGTGCCAGCAGCGGAGGAATATTAAACACTGAAGCTTTCTTT.

Notes on this clonotype: With a far larger clone one base away, a read error is the likely cause. J is TRBJ2-1 and V is TRBV24-1; D tentatively reads TRBD1 or TRBD2 (6 bases each). There are 15 residues in the CDR3. Trimming removed 4 bases at V and 10 bases at J, with 19 bases between. The V gene's germline CDR1 is KGHDR and CDR2 SFDVKD. DNA for the CDR3: TGTGCCACCAGTGACCCGCAGGGGTCTAGCGACGAGCAGTTCTTC. This encodes CATSDPQGSSDEQFF.

This clonotype turned up a few times. The chain employs TRBV15 and TRBJ1-1; TRBD1 matches 9 bases. Germline CDR1 is LNHNV and CDR2 is YYDKDF (reference sequence). CDR3 length: 14 residues. The J segment lost 5 bases and the V segment lost 4 bases, leaving 5 bases of the junction unmatched. CDR3: CATSINRGLTEAFF. For the CDR3, the DNA is TGTGCCACCAGCATCAACAGGGGGCTAACTGAAGCTTTCTTT. The whole variable domain, remainder taken from reference TRBV15 and TRBJ1-1, is DAMVIQNPRYQVTQFGKPVTLSCSQTLNHNVMYWYQQKSSQAPKLLFHYYDKDFNNEADTPDNFQSRRPNTSFCFLDIRSPGLGDTAMYLCATSINRGLTEAFFGQGTRLTVV.

This clonotype has ten or more counts. The chain links TRBV2 to TRBJ2-3; no clear D gene. Germline lookup yields CDR1 SNHLY and CDR2 FYNNEI. This CDR3 spans 10 amino acids. V was trimmed by 6 bases and J by 5 bases, leaving 3 bases between them. The DNA for the CDR3 is TGTGCCAGCAGATTAGATACGCAGTATTTT. Translated, it gives CASRLDTQYF. The variable domain in full, with the rest retrieved from reference TRBV2 and TRBJ2-3, is EPEVTQTPSHQVTQMGQEVILRCVPISNHLYFYWYRQILGQKVEFLVSFYNNEISEKSEIFDDQFSVERPDGSNFTLKIRSTKLEDSAMYFCASRLDTQYFGPGTRLTVL.

This clonotype was seen just once. It is likely a read error: a sequence one base away is far more abundant. The CDR3 end shows no conserved phenylalanine or tryptophan, and so a read error is likely. The chain links TRBV11-2 to TRBJ2-7, with D possibly matching TRBD1 (6 bases). The CDR3 consists of 13 residues. Germline values: CDR1 SGHAT, CDR2 FQNNGV. Trimming stripped 5 bases from V and 1 base from J, with 9 bases between. CDR3 protein: CASSRRGSYEQYL. CDR3 bases: TGTGCCAGCAGCCGCAGGGGATCCTACGAGCAGTACCTC.